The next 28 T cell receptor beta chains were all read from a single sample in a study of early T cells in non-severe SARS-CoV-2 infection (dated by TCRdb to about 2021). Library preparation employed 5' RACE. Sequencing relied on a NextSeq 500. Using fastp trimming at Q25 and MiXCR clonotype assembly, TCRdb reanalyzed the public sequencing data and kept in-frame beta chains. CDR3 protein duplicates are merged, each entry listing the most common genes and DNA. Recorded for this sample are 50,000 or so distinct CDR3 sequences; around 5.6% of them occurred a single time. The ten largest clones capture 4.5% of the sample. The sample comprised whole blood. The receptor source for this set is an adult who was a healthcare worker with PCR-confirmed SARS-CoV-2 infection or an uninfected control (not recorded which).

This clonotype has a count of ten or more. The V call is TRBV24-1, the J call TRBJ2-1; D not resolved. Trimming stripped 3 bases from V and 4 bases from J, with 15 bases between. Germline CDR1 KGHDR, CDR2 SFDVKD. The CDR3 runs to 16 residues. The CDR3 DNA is TGTGCCACCAGTGATAGCACTATCGGGTGGTACAATGAGCAGTTCTTC. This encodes CATSDSTIGWYNEQFF.

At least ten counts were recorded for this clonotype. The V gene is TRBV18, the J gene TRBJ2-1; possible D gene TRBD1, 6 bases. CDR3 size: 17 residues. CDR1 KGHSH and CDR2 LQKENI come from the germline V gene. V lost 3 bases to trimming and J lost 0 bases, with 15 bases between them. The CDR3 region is CASSPGYRDSSYNEQFF. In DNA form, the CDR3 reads TGTGCCAGCTCACCGGGCTACAGGGATAGCTCCTACAATGAGCAGTTCTTC.

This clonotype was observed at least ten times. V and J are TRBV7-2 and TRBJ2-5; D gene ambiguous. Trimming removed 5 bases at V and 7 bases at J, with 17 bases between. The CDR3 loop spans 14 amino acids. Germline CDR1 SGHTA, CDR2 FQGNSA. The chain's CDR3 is CASSPSRLGGTQYF. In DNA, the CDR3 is TGTGCCAGCAGCCCCTCCCGTCTTGGTGGGACCCAGTACTTC.

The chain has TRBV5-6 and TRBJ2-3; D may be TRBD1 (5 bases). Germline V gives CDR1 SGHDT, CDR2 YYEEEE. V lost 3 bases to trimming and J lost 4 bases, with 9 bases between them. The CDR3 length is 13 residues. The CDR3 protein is CASSSDKPDTQYF. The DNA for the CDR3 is TGTGCCAGCAGCTCGGACAAACCAGATACGCAGTATTTT.

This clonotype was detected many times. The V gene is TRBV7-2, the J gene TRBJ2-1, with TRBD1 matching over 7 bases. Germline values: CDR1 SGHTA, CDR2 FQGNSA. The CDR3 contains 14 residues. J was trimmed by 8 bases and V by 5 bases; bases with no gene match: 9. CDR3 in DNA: TGTGCCAGCAGCCCTACAGGGGAGAGTCATGAGCAGTTCTTC. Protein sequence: CASSPTGESHEQFF.

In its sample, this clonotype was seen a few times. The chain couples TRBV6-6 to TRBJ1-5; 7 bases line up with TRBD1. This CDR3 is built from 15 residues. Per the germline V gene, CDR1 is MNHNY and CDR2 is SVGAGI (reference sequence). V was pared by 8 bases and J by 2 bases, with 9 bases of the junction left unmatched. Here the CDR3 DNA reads TGTGCCAGCTGCTCAGGGGGAAAGGGCAATCAGCCCCAGCATTTT. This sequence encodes CASCSGGKGNQPQHF.

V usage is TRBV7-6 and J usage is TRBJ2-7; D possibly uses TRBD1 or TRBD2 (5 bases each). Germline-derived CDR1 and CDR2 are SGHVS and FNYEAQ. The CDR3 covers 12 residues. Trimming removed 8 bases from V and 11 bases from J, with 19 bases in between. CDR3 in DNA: TGTGCCAGCGCACCCGGGGACGCCAAGGAGTACTTC. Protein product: CASAPGDAKEYF.

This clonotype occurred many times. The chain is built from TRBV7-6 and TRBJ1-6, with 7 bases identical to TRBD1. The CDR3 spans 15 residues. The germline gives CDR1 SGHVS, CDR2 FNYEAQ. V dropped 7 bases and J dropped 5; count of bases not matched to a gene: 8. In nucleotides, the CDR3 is TGTGCCAGCACCACCGGGACAGTCGATAATTCACCCCTCCACTTT. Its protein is CASTTGTVDNSPLHF.

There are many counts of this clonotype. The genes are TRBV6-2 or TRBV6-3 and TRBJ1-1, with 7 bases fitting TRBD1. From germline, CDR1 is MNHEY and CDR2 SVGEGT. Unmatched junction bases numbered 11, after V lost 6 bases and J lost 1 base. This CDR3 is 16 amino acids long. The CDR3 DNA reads TGTGCCAGCAGCCCAGGGGGAGGGGGCGCGAACACTGAAGCTTTCTTT. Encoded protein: CASSPGGGGANTEAFF.

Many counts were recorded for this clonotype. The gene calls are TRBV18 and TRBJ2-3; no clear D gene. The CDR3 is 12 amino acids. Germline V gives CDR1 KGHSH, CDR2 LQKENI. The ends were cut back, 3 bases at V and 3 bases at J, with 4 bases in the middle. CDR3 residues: CASSPTTDTQYF. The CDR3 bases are TGTGCCAGCTCACCTACAACAGATACGCAGTATTTT.

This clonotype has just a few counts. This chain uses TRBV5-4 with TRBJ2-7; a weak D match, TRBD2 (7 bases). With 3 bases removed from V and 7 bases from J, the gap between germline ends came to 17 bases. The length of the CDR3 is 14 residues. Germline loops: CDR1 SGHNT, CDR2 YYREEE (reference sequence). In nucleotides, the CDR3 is TGTGCCAGCAGCTACGAGGGGGGGATCGGAGAGCAGTACTTC. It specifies CASSYEGGIGEQYF. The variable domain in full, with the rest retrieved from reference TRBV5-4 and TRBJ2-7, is ETGVTQSPTHLIKTRGQQVTLRCSSQSGHNTVSWYQQALGQGPQFIFQYYREEENGRGNFPPRFSGLQFPNYSSELNVNALELDDSALYLCASSYEGGIGEQYFGPGTRLTVT.

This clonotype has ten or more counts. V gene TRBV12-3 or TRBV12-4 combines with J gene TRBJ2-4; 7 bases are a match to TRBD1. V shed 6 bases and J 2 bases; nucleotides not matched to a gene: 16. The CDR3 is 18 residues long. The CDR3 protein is CASSWFRDRGISKNIQYF. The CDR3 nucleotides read TGTGCCAGCAGCTGGTTCCGGGACAGAGGGATTTCCAAAAACATTCAGTACTTC.

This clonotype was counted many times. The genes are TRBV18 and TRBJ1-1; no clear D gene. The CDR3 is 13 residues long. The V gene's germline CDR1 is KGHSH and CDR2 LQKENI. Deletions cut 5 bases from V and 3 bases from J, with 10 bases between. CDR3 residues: CASSSSGDTEAFF. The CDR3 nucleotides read TGTGCCAGCTCATCAAGTGGGGACACTGAAGCTTTCTTT.

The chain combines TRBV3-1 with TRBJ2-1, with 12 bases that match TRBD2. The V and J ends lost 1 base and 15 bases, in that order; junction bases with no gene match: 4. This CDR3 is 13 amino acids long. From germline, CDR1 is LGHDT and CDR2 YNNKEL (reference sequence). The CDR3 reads CASSQGTSGVRFF. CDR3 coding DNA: TGTGCCAGCAGCCAAGGGACTAGCGGGGTCCGGTTCTTC.

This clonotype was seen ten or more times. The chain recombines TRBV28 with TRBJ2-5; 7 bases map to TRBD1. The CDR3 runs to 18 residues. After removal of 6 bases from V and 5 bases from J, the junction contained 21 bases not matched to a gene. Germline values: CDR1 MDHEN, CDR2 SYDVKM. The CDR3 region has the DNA TGTGCCAGCAGACCTCGGACAGGTCTGGCCCAAACCAGGGAGACCCAGTACTTC. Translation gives CASRPRTGLAQTRETQYF.

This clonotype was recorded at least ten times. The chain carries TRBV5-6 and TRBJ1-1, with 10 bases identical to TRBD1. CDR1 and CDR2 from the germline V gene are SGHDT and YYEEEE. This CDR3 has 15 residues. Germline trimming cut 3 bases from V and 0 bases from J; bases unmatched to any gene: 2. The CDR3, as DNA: TGTGCCAGCAGCTGGGGGACAGGGGTGAACACTGAAGCTTTCTTT. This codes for CASSWGTGVNTEAFF.

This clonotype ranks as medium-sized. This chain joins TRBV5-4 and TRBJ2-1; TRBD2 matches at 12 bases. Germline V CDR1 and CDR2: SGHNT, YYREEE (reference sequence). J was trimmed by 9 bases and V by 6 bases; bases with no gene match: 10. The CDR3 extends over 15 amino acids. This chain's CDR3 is CASTLRTSGAGEQFF. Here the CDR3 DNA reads TGTGCCAGCACCCTCAGGACTAGCGGGGCGGGTGAGCAGTTCTTC.

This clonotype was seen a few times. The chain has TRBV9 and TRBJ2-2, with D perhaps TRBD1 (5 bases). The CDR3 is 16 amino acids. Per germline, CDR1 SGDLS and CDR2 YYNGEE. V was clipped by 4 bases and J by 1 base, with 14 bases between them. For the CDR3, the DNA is TGTGCCAGCAGCCCTGATGGGGCTAGGAACACCGGGGAGCTGTTTTTT. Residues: CASSPDGARNTGELFF.

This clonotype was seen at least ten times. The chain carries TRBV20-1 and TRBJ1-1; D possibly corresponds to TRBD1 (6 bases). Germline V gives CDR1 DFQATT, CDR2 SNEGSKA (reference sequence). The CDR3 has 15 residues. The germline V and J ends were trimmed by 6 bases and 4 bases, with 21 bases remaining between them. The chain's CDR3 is CSAPAGQQKGTEAFF. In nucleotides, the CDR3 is TGCAGTGCCCCGGCGGGACAACAGAAAGGCACTGAAGCTTTCTTT.

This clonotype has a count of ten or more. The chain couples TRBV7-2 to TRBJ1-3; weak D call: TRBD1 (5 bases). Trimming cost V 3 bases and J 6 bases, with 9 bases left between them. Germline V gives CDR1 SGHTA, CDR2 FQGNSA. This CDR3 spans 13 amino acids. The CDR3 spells CASSLTAENTIYF. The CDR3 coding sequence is TGTGCCAGCAGCTTGACAGCTGAAAACACCATATATTTT.

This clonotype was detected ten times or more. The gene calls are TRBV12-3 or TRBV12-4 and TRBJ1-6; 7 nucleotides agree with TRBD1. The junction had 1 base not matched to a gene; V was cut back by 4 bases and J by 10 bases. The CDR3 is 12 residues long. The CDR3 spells CASSYRGSPLHF. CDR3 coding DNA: TGTGCCAGCAGTTACAGGGGATCACCCCTCCACTTT.

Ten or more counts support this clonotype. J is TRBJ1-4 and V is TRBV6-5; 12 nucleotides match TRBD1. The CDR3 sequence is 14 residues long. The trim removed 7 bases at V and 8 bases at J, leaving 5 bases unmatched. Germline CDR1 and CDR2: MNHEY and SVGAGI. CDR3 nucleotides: TGTGCCAGCAAGGGGACAGGGGGCAGAGAAAAACTGTTTTTT. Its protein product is CASKGTGGREKLFF.

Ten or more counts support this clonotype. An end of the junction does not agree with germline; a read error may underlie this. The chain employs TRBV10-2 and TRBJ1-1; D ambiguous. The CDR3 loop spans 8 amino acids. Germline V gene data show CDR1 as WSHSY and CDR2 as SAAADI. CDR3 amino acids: CASNSAIF. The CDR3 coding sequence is TGCGCCAGCAACTCGGCCATTTTT.

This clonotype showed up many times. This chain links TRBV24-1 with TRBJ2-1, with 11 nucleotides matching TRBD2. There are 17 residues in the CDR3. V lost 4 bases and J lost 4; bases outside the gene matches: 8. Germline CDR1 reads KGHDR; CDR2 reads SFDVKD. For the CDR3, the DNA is TGTGCCACCAGTGAGGCTAGCGGGAGGACCTCGTACAATGAGCAGTTCTTC. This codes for CATSEASGRTSYNEQFF.

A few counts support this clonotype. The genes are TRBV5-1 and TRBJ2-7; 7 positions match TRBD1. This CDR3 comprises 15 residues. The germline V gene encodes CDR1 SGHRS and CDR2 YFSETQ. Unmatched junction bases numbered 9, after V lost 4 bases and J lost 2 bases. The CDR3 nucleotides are TGCGCCAGCAGCCTCCGGGACAGCCCCACCTACGAGCAGTACTTC. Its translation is CASSLRDSPTYEQYF.

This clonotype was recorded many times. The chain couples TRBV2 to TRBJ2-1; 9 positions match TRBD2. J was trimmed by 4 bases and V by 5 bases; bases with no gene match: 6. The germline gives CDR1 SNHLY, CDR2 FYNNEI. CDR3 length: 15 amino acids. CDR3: CASSPSGRTYNEQFF. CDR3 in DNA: TGTGCCAGCAGTCCCAGCGGGAGGACTTACAATGAGCAGTTCTTC.

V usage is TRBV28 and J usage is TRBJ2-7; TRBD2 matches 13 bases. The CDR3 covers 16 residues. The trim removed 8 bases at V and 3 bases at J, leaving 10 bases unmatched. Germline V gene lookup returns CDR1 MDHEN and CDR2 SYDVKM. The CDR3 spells CASPPVGTSGDYEQYF. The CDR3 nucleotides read TGTGCCAGCCCCCCAGTTGGGACTAGCGGGGACTACGAGCAGTACTTC.

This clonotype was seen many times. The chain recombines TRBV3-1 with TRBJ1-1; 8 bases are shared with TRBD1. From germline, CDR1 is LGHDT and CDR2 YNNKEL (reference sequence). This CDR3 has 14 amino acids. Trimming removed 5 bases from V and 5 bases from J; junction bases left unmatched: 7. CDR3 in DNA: TGTGCCAGCAGCGCTACCAGGGGGCGGACTGAAGCTTTCTTT. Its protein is CASSATRGRTEAFF.